These 5 T cell receptor beta chains originate from one sample sequenced in a study of shared clonotypes between healthy human individuals. Measured with immunoSEQ multiplex PCR; TCRdb has only the in-frame clones, and not every one. The table has about 480,000 clones, 79% seen once; the top ten hold under 15%. Material: PBMCs. Receptor source: a woman aged 40 to 49 in good health. Some clones in this sample may be carry-over from other donors' samples.

The rearrangement uses TRBV5-4 and TRBJ2-2, with TRBD2 identical over 15 bases. This CDR3 contains 16 residues. V was clipped by 4 bases and J by 5 bases; unmatched bases: 3. Germline V gene sequence: CDR1 SGHNT, CDR2 YYREEE (reference sequence). The CDR3 is CASSPGLAGGTGELFF. The CDR3 bases are TGTGCCAGCAGCCCGGGACTAGCGGGAGGAACCGGGGAGCTGTTTTTT.

The chain uses TRBV5-1 and TRBJ2-7, with 10 bases lining up with TRBD2. The ends lost 2 bases at V and 3 bases at J; junction bases unmatched: 5. CDR1 is SGHRS and CDR2 is YFSETQ in the germline V gene. The CDR3 contains 15 residues. The CDR3 DNA reads TGCGCCAGCAGCTTCACTAGCGGGACCGGCTACGAGCAGTACTTC. Residues: CASSFTSGTGYEQYF.

With regard to this clone: Its ends do not fully match the called genes, so a read error is possible. V usage is TRBV18 and J usage is TRBJ2-4; 8 bases agree with TRBD2. CDR3 length equals 15 residues. Germline CDR1 reads KGHSH; CDR2 reads LQKENI. CDR3 region: CASSPPGLAQNIQYF. DNA for the CDR3: TGTGCCAGCTCACCACCAGGACTAGCCCAAAACATTCAGTACTTC.

This chain joins TRBV11-2 and TRBJ1-2, with TRBD1 matching over 12 bases. Germline V lookup: CDR1 SGHAT, CDR2 FQNNGV. The CDR3 loop spans 15 amino acids. Trimming removed 1 base from V and 7 bases from J; junction bases left unmatched: 4. The CDR3 protein is CASSLVLGQGAGYTF. In nucleotides, the CDR3 is TGTGCCAGCAGCTTAGTTTTGGGACAGGGGGCTGGCTACACCTTC.

This clone was detected only once. The chain joins TRBV28 to TRBJ2-1, with D possibly matching TRBD2 (6 bases). Germline assignment: CDR1 MDHEN and CDR2 SYDVKM. The V end lost 6 bases, the J end lost 7 bases, and 19 bases lay between the germline ends. CDR3 length: 15 amino acids. CDR3 protein: CASSQTSRLSNEQFF. DNA of the CDR3: TGTGCCAGCAGCCAAACTAGCCGTTTGTCTAATGAGCAGTTCTTC. The variable domain in full, completed from reference TRBV28 and TRBJ2-1, reads DVKVTQSSRYLVKRTGEKVFLECVQDMDHENMFWYRQDPGLGLRLIYFSYDVKMKEKGDIPEGYSVSREKKERFSLILESASTNQTSMYLCASSQTSRLSNEQFFGPGTRLTVL.